This T cell receptor (beta chain) was identified during a study of cytomegalovirus exposure and HLA in healthy donors. Study-level results: Within an earlier analysis, most TCR beta V segments proved productive either about 87% or about 30% of the time. Later analysis placed DRB1 highest and HLA-C lowest in TCR association rates, which differed by HLA locus. Association with HLA alleles at 0.05 false discovery rate was found for 17,000 or so TCR beta sequences in a later analysis.

V lost 9 bases, J lost 4 bases, and 18 bases lay in between. Per the germline V gene, CDR1 is SGHAT and CDR2 is FQNNGV. The CDR3 has 14 amino acids. This clone was seen a single time. Its antigen is still unknown. Vbeta (60) and Jbeta (13) primers were used in the PCR. In the original processing: The count from a later analysis was some 80 million unique TCR beta chains, some 11 million of them shared. Clones were sequenced by immunoSEQ multiplex PCR, and TCRdb holds only the in-frame ones, with some missing. Clone size and the V and J calls come from that table; the DNA yielded D and trimming. This sample has about 100,000 clones, with approximately 73% found just once.

Sequencing was carried out using PBMCs. This receptor was obtained from a man aged 30 to 45 in good health and CMV-seronegative. The chain recombines TRBV11-2 with TRBJ1-2; possibly TRBD1 for D (5 bases). The CDR3 DNA sequence: TGTGCCAGTTGGGGGGTAAAAGGTCTCTATGGCTACACCTTC. Residues: CASWGVKGLYGYTF.